This TCR beta chain was documented in a study of blood T cell repertoires in COVID-19 (dated by TCRdb to 2018 to 2020). For context, the study as a whole: Collaborator samples came from the United States, Italy and Spain and covered acute and convalescent phases of COVID-19. A de-identified subject ID, COVID-19 status, age in years and sex were almost always included in the sample metadata. The dataset comprised deeply sampled blood TCRbeta repertoires from subjects exposed to, actively infected with, or recovered from COVID-19. The prospective study material was composed of cDNA or gDNA derived from T cells, B-cell-depleted T cells, or PBMCs. Samples were obtained from the ongoing ImmuneRACE study (first 160 participants) and from 1,254 subjects provided by 6 global collaborators. The repertoires were released in a freely available public database meant as a resource for research on the immune response to SARS-CoV-2. HLA class I and class II types, where available, came from metadata supplied by the sample provider rather than from assay-based typing.

In the prospective study, participants were roughly 18 to 100 years old, resided in 24 geographic areas of the United States, and were enrolled through a virtual design. In the prospective study, cohorts were assigned on the basis of participant-reported clinical history obtained from a screening survey and a study questionnaire. Recovered participants in ImmuneRACE Cohort 3 were defined as having two consecutive negative NP/OP PCR tests, clearance from a healthcare professional, or resolution of symptoms. In the prospective study, mobile phlebotomists collected whole blood, serum and a nasopharyngeal or oropharyngeal swab from each participant. Prospective study participants could optionally give additional blood draws and questionnaires over an approximately two-month period. Prospective study blood samples were shipped either frozen or at room temperature before DNA extraction. The full study reports these points: The amount of clinical and demographic metadata varied by source and participant and was provided uncurated.

Remarks on this clone: The target of this receptor is not known. No qualities accompany the bases; no much larger clone lies one base away.

The CDR3 starts with the cysteine, ends with the phenylalanine, and has 13 residues. This entry keeps only the CDR3 DNA: 39 bases, framed from base 1. The V end loses 3 bases and the J end loses 8 bases, and a stretch of 13 bases separates them. TCRbeta CDR3 regions were amplified from genomic DNA by means of the immunoSEQ Assay, a bias-controlled multiplex PCR. For the original study's pipeline: The number of nucleated cells in each sample was estimated by amplification of reference gene primers within the assay. To quantify the absolute abundance of each unique TCRbeta CDR3 rearrangement, sequence reads were collapsed and filtered. For each sample, productive Simpson clonality was calculated as the square root of Simpson's diversity index across productive rearrangements. The table comes from immuneACCESS by way of TCRdb, which keeps in-frame sequences with V and J called. Part of the clones is missing from these tables; in studies checked, under half for an unresolved V gene and the rest for unknown reasons. The DNA was the basis for D and trimming; V, J and clone size are from that table. The sample yields about 310,000 clones; 70% to 90% were counted once. Over 9% of the sample comes from the top ten.

The specimen sequenced was PBMCs or T cells enriched from blood (not recorded which). The rearrangement joined TRBV12-3 or TRBV12-4 to TRBJ1-1; perhaps TRBD1 is the D gene, with 5 bases matching. This TCR was recovered from a woman between 40 and 50 years old who had recovered from COVID-19. The encoded CDR3 is CASSFDQGSEAFF. The nucleotide sequence reads TGTGCCAGCAGTTTCGACCAGGGCTCCGAAGCTTTCTTT.